This T cell receptor (beta chain) was sequenced for a study of blood T cell repertoires in COVID-19. Source study methods: Reference gene primer amplification gave nucleated cell count estimates. Libraries were prepared by immunoSEQ multiplex PCR; TCRdb keeps only in-frame clonotypes and omits some of them. The V and J calls and the clone size are those of that table, but D and trimming were determined from the DNA. The sample lists around 76,000 clones, about 83% occurring once. This clone came up once. The CDR3 sequence is 15 residues long. Germline CDR1 and CDR2: LNHDA and SQIVND (reference sequence). V was trimmed by 3 bases and J by 0 bases, leaving 11 bases between them.

The chain employs TRBV19 and TRBJ1-2; a weak D match, TRBD1 (6 bases). The sequence was obtained from a man aged 30 to 45 with COVID-19, enrolled during active disease. Sequences were obtained from peripheral blood. The CDR3 protein is CASSIRGNSNYGYTF. For the CDR3, the DNA is TGTGCCAGTAGTATTAGGGGGAATTCTAACTATGGCTACACCTTC. Drawing the rest from reference TRBV19 and TRBJ1-2, the complete variable domain is DGGITQSPKYLFRKEGQNVTLSCEQNLNHDAMYWYRQDPGQGLRLIYYSQIVNDFQKGDIAEGYSVSREKKESFPLTVTSAQKNPTAFYLCASSIRGNSNYGYTFGSGTRLTVV.